Listed here are 17 T cell receptor beta chains from one sample, sequenced in a study of siplizumab effects on memory and regulatory T cells. Method: immunoSEQ multiplex PCR; TCRdb's copy keeps in-frame clones and lacks some. The sample includes approximately 2,700 clones, less than 70% of them seen just once. The sample was TEMRA CD8+ T cells sorted from blood. Subset in this sample: unstimulated CD8+ CD45RA+ effector memory T cells. These TCRs come from a human donor in good health.

The CDR3 region is CASSELGLAGRANEQFF. Here the CDR3 DNA reads TGTGCCAGCAGTGAGTTGGGACTAGCGGGACGGGCGAATGAGCAGTTCTTC. This chain links TRBV6-1 with TRBJ2-1; 13 bases are shared with TRBD2. CDR1 is MNHNS, CDR2 SASEGT, per germline. The CDR3 is 17 amino acids. V shed 3 bases, J shed 7 bases, and the junction held 9 bases outside the gene matches.

The chain has TRBV28 and TRBJ1-4; 9 positions agree with TRBD1. Germline lookup yields CDR1 MDHEN and CDR2 SYDVKM. The CDR3 totals 14 residues. The trim removed 7 bases at V and 16 bases at J, leaving 16 bases unmatched. The DNA of the CDR3 is TGTGCCAGCAACTGGGACAGGGAAATTCATACTTCGTTTTTT. As protein: CASNWDREIHTSFF.

The J gene is TRBJ2-7, the V gene TRBV27, with D perhaps being TRBD1 or TRBD2 (6 bases each). The germline V gene encodes CDR1 MNHEY and CDR2 SMNVEV (reference sequence). CDR3 length: 15 amino acids. Trimming took off 1 base at V and 1 base at J, with 11 bases between the two ends. This CDR3 reads CASSLYGGSSYEQYF. DNA of the CDR3: TGTGCCAGCAGTTTATACGGGGGCAGTTCCTACGAGCAGTACTTC.

The chain uses TRBV5-4 and TRBJ2-7; D ambiguous. Germline CDR1 is SGHNT and CDR2 is YYREEE (reference sequence). The CDR3 is made up of 14 amino acids. Trimming left V 1 base short and J 3 bases short, with 11 bases between. The CDR3 DNA sequence: TGTGCCAGCAGCTTGTGGTTCACTGACTACGAGCAGTACTTC. Its protein product is CASSLWFTDYEQYF.

V is TRBV19 and J is TRBJ1-1; maybe TRBD1 (5 bases). CDR3 size: 11 residues. The ends were cut back, 3 bases at V and 11 bases at J, with 10 bases in the middle. Germline values: CDR1 LNHDA, CDR2 SQIVND (reference sequence). Here the CDR3 reads CASSISGNAFF. The CDR3 coding sequence is TGTGCCAGTAGTATCTCAGGGAATGCTTTCTTT.

V is TRBV13 and J is TRBJ2-3; D remains unclear. Trimming removed 5 bases from V and 0 bases from J, with 12 bases in between. Germline V CDR1 and CDR2: PRHDT, FYEKMQ (reference sequence). The CDR3 has 15 amino acids. The CDR3, as DNA: TGTGCCAGCAGCACTCCAGGAGCTAGCACAGATACGCAGTATTTT. This encodes CASSTPGASTDTQYF.

This clone is judged large. V usage is TRBV9 and J usage is TRBJ1-2; a possible D gene is TRBD1 (5 bases). Germline V gene data show CDR1 as SGDLS and CDR2 as YYNGEE. CDR3 size: 16 residues. The V gene lost 4 bases and the J gene lost 6 bases, with 22 bases spanning the gap. CDR3 in amino acids: CASSSGRELFRHGYTF. CDR3 DNA sequence: TGTGCCAGCAGCTCCGGCAGGGAGTTATTCCGGCATGGCTACACCTTC.

This clone was counted between two and nine times. The chain carries TRBV7-9 and TRBJ2-7, with D uncertain. The CDR3 length is 14 residues. Germline loops: CDR1 SEHNR, CDR2 FQNEAQ (reference sequence). V shed 3 bases and J shed 4 bases, with 13 bases lying between them. For the CDR3, the DNA is TGTGCCAGCAGCTTTGGATCACTCGGGTACGAGCAGTACTTC. Translation: CASSFGSLGYEQYF.

V is TRBV7-3 and J is TRBJ2-3; D is tentatively TRBD1 or TRBD2 (5 bases each). The CDR3 runs to 16 residues. The V gene lost 2 bases and the J gene lost 1 base, with 13 bases spanning the gap. The V gene's germline CDR1 is SGHTA and CDR2 FQGTGA. The CDR3 coding sequence is TGTGCCAGCAGCTTAGGAGGTGTGGGGGGCACAGATACGCAGTATTTT. This gives the protein CASSLGGVGGTDTQYF.

The V call is TRBV5-1, the J call TRBJ2-2; tentatively, D is TRBD1 (6 bases). This CDR3 has 14 residues. Germline V gene lookup returns CDR1 SGHRS and CDR2 YFSETQ. Trimming stripped 5 bases from V and 3 bases from J, with 11 bases between. Here the CDR3 DNA reads TGCGCCAGCAGAACAGGGAAATACACCGGGGAGCTGTTTTTT. Encoded protein: CASRTGKYTGELFF. Full variable domain (rest looked up from reference TRBV5-1 and TRBJ2-2): KAGVTQTPRYLIKTRGQQVTLSCSPISGHRSVSWYQQTPGQGLQFLFEYFSETQRNKGNFPGRFSGRQFSNSRSEMNVSTLELGDSALYLCASRTGKYTGELFFGEGSRLTVL.

The V and J genes are TRBV5-6 and TRBJ2-1; 7 bases fit TRBD2. Trimming took 4 bases from V and 4 from J; bases not matched to a gene: 11. Germline V gene sequence: CDR1 SGHDT, CDR2 YYEEEE. CDR3 length equals 16 residues. The CDR3 is CASSDMTSRGYNEQFF. Here the CDR3 DNA reads TGTGCCAGCAGCGATATGACTAGCCGGGGGTACAATGAGCAGTTCTTC.

This rearrangement joins TRBV2 to TRBJ2-4; D possibly uses TRBD1 or TRBD2 (6 bases each). Per germline, CDR1 SNHLY and CDR2 FYNNEI. CDR3 length equals 13 residues. V was clipped by 9 bases and J by 3 bases, with 12 bases between them. CDR3 residues: CARGGQGKNIQYF. The CDR3 DNA follows: TGTGCCAGGGGGGGACAAGGCAAAAACATTCAGTACTTC.

The chain links TRBV6-5 to TRBJ1-6; D uncertain. This CDR3 has 13 amino acids. Trimming took 6 bases from V and 3 from J, leaving 6 bases between them. Germline CDR1 and CDR2: MNHEY and SVGAGI. Here the CDR3 DNA reads TGTGCCAGCAGCCCTAACTATAATTCACCCCTCCACTTT. This encodes CASSPNYNSPLHF.

This clone rates as large. The V and J genes are TRBV7-3 and TRBJ2-7; TRBD2 might be the D (6 bases). CDR1 SGHTA and CDR2 FQGTGA come from the germline V gene. The V gene lost 5 bases and the J gene lost 5 bases, with 22 bases spanning the gap. The CDR3 spans 16 residues. This CDR3 reads CASSLSPGGGGHEQYF. For the CDR3, the DNA is TGTGCCAGCAGCCTCTCACCCGGTGGAGGAGGGCACGAGCAGTACTTC. The full variable domain, with the rest looked up from reference TRBV7-3 and TRBJ2-7, is GAGVSQTPSNKVTEKGKYVELRCDPISGHTALYWYRQSLGQGPEFLIYFQGTGAADDSGLPNDRFFAVRPEGSVSTLKIQRTERGDSAVYLCASSLSPGGGGHEQYFGPGTRLTVT.

V is TRBV4-1 and J is TRBJ1-1; D unresolved. Germline V gene sequence: CDR1 MGHRA, CDR2 YSYEKL. V lost 0 bases and J 0 bases, leaving 17 bases between the germline ends. The CDR3 has 18 amino acids. CDR3 sequence: CASSQDAMEDVLNTEAFF. CDR3 DNA: TGCGCCAGCAGCCAAGACGCCATGGAGGACGTATTGAACACTGAAGCTTTCTTT.

The chain joins TRBV7-9 to TRBJ2-5; unclear D gene. This CDR3 comprises 14 residues. CDR1 and CDR2 (germline): SEHNR, FQNEAQ (reference sequence). Between the trimmed V and J ends, which lost 3 bases and 5 bases, there was a span of 13 bases. The CDR3: CASSFYSWTETQYF. In DNA form, the CDR3 reads TGTGCCAGCAGCTTTTACTCGTGGACGGAGACCCAGTACTTC.

The chain links TRBV19 to TRBJ1-1, with 7 bases that match TRBD1. Germline CDR1 and CDR2: LNHDA and SQIVND (reference sequence). CDR3 length equals 14 residues. The ends lost 5 bases at V and 2 bases at J; junction bases unmatched: 5. This CDR3 reads CASSYRGTNTEAFF. The CDR3 DNA reads as TGTGCCAGTAGTTACAGGGGAACTAACACTGAAGCTTTCTTT. Complete variable domain (other parts from reference TRBV19 and TRBJ1-1): DGGITQSPKYLFRKEGQNVTLSCEQNLNHDAMYWYRQDPGQGLRLIYYSQIVNDFQKGDIAEGYSVSREKKESFPLTVTSAQKNPTAFYLCASSYRGTNTEAFFGQGTRLTVV.